This TCR beta chain was sequenced for a study of shared clonotypes between healthy human individuals. Study-level information: Serving as donors were a couple of women and a few men, whose ages spanned 18 to 49.

This CDR3 comprises 15 residues. V was pared by 2 bases and J by 4 bases, with 7 bases of the junction left unmatched. Germline loops: CDR1 MNHNY, CDR2 SVGAGI (reference sequence). TCRdb's copy holds only in-frame clones and misses some; the assay was immunoSEQ multiplex PCR. The table records millions of clones, 90% to 95% of them present only once. The sequence derives from a man aged 18 to 35 in good health. Material for sequencing was naive CD4+ T cells sorted from blood. Subset described: CD45RA+ positively selected. This chain links TRBV6-6 with TRBJ2-7; 8 bases match TRBD1. CDR3 DNA sequence: TGTGCCAGCAGTTACGGTACAGGGGGTCTATACGAGCAGTACTTC. Its protein product is CASSYGTGGLYEQYF.